This TCR beta chain is drawn from a study of blood T cell repertoires in COVID-19. This CDR3 is 15 amino acids long. The germline gives CDR1 SGHRS, CDR2 YFSETQ. The junction had 9 bases not matched to a gene; V was cut back by 5 bases and J by 7 bases. Sequencing used immunoSEQ multiplex PCR; TCRdb keeps in-frame clones, though not all of them. This table has 280,000 or so clones, just under 90% appearing once. In this sample, this clone turned up once. This receptor was taken from a woman aged 50 to 60 who had been exposed to COVID-19. The sample was PBMCs or T cells enriched from blood (not recorded which). This chain uses TRBV5-1 with TRBJ2-1, with 10 bases lining up with TRBD1. CDR3 sequence reads: CASSLWTGGPNEQFF. The CDR3 coding sequence is TGCGCCAGCAGTTTATGGACAGGGGGACCTAATGAGCAGTTCTTC.